A single sample is the source of the 32 T cell receptor beta chains below, sequenced in a study of liver allograft versus peripheral blood T cells. For the study at large: Comparing T cell receptor repertoires in transplanted livers with those in recipients' peripheral blood was part of the design.

MiXCR, run by TCRdb on the reads, gives a single entry per CDR3 protein. The sample contains around 10,000 distinct CDR3 sequences, approximately 19% of which appear only once. These receptors were taken from a human patient who had a liver transplant. Some T cells may be provided by the graft donor.

This clonotype appeared once. V usage is TRBV7-9 and J usage is TRBJ1-2; D gene ambiguous. Germline V CDR1 and CDR2: SEHNR, FQNEAQ (reference sequence). The ends were cut back, 2 bases at V and 4 bases at J, with 8 bases in the middle. CDR3 length equals 13 residues. The CDR3 here is CASSLRASYGYTF. The CDR3, as DNA: TGTGCCAGCAGCTTAAGAGCGAGCTATGGCTACACCTTC.

This clonotype was seen a few times. V gene TRBV20-1 combines with J gene TRBJ1-1; D might be TRBD1 (5 bases). Per germline, CDR1 DFQATT and CDR2 SNEGSKA (reference sequence). V shed 2 bases and J shed 1 base, with 11 bases lying between them. The CDR3 spans 14 residues. CDR3 nucleotide sequence: TGCAGTGCTAGATTCGGGGGGGGGAACACTGAAGCTTTCTTT. It specifies CSARFGGGNTEAFF.

The chain combines TRBV20-1 with TRBJ1-5, with 8 bases fitting TRBD1. V was clipped by 6 bases and J by 5 bases; unmatched bases: 9. CDR1 DFQATT and CDR2 SNEGSKA come from the germline V gene (reference sequence). The CDR3 has 14 residues. CDR3 DNA: TGCAGTGCCCAAGGACAGGGAATCGATCAGCCCCAGCATTTT. As protein: CSAQGQGIDQPQHF.

V is TRBV9 and J is TRBJ1-2; D perhaps matches TRBD1 (5 bases). Germline V lookup: CDR1 SGDLS, CDR2 YYNGEE. The CDR3 is 16 residues long. Trimming removed 0 bases from V and 1 base from J, with 13 bases in between. The CDR3 sequence is CASSVDRQGVNYGYTF. DNA for the CDR3: TGTGCCAGCAGCGTAGATCGGCAGGGAGTTAACTATGGCTACACCTTC.

The chain carries TRBV28 and TRBJ1-4, with D maybe TRBD1 (6 bases). With 4 bases removed from V and 4 bases from J, the gap between germline ends came to 16 bases. This CDR3 region has 16 residues. Germline V gene data show CDR1 as MDHEN and CDR2 as SYDVKM. The CDR3 DNA sequence: TGTGCCAGCAGTTCCCTCGCGACAGGCAATAATGAAAAACTGTTTTTT. Translating it yields CASSSLATGNNEKLFF.

By frequency in the sample, this clonotype is medium-sized. This sequence joins TRBV27 and TRBJ1-1; 9 nucleotides align to TRBD1. Trimming took 5 bases from V and 1 from J; bases not matched to a gene: 14. This CDR3 has 18 amino acids. Germline V lookup: CDR1 MNHEY, CDR2 SMNVEV (reference sequence). The chain's CDR3 is CASSRSGDRAVRNTEAFF. The CDR3 coding sequence is TGTGCCAGCAGTCGATCGGGGGACAGGGCCGTACGGAACACTGAAGCTTTCTTT.

The chain carries TRBV27 and TRBJ2-5, with 12 nucleotides matching TRBD2. The V and J ends lost 2 bases and 5 bases, in that order; junction bases with no gene match: 3. The CDR3 spans 15 residues. Germline-derived CDR1 and CDR2 are MNHEY and SMNVEV (reference sequence). Written as DNA, the CDR3 is TGTGCCAGCAGTTTACTAGCGGGGGGGCCTGAGACCCAGTACTTC. Amino acids: CASSLLAGGPETQYF.

By sample fraction, this clonotype is medium-sized (0.01 to 0.1%). J is TRBJ2-2 and V is TRBV29-1; a weak D match, TRBD2 (6 bases). V shed 4 bases and J shed 6 bases, with 15 bases lying between them. Germline CDR1 SQVTM, CDR2 ANQGSEA. The CDR3 totals 14 residues. The CDR3 sequence: CSVATRRGAGELFF. Written as DNA, the CDR3 is TGCAGCGTTGCGACTAGACGGGGAGCCGGGGAGCTGTTTTTT.

Judged by abundance, this clonotype is medium-sized. The chain uses TRBV19 and TRBJ2-2; D perhaps matches TRBD1 (6 bases). Trimming left V 4 bases short and J 9 bases short, with 15 bases between. The CDR3 has 14 residues. Looked up from germline, CDR1 is LNHDA and CDR2 is SQIVND (reference sequence). Written as DNA, the CDR3 is TGTGCCAGTAGTAGTCGACAGGAAGGCAGGGAGCTGTTTTTT. Its translation is CASSSRQEGRELFF.

V is TRBV7-9 and J is TRBJ1-2; D unclear. The CDR3 is 16 amino acids. Trimming stripped 7 bases from V and 7 bases from J, with 25 bases between. The germline V gene encodes CDR1 SEHNR and CDR2 FQNEAQ (reference sequence). CDR3 in DNA: TGTGCCAGCAACCCCGAAGGGTCCGAGTTACGGCGTGGCTACACCTTC. It encodes CASNPEGSELRRGYTF.

The chain couples TRBV30 to TRBJ2-3; TRBD2 might be the D (5 bases). The CDR3 extends over 12 amino acids. Trimming stripped 7 bases from V and 2 bases from J, with 10 bases between. Germline lookup yields CDR1 GTSNPN and CDR2 SVGIG (reference sequence). The CDR3 spells CAFNGVTDTQYF. CDR3 coding DNA: TGTGCCTTCAACGGGGTCACAGATACGCAGTATTTT.

This clonotype has at least ten counts. J is TRBJ1-4 and V is TRBV19; weak D call: TRBD1 (6 bases). CDR1 is LNHDA and CDR2 is SQIVND in the germline V gene (reference sequence). The CDR3 extends over 17 amino acids. V was cut by 5 bases and J by 4 bases, with 20 bases left in between. CDR3 sequence (DNA): TGTGCCAGTAGTCCTTACCCAGCCGGGACAAGTAATGAAAAACTGTTTTTT. This translates into CASSPYPAGTSNEKLFF.

This clonotype is medium-sized by share. The genes are TRBV10-3 and TRBJ2-5; 11 bases match TRBD2. The ends lost 0 bases at V and 5 bases at J; junction bases unmatched: 5. The V gene's germline CDR1 is ENHRY and CDR2 SYGVKD. The CDR3 length is 16 residues. CDR3: CAISESGSGRVETQYF. The CDR3, as DNA: TGTGCCATCAGTGAGTCTGGTAGCGGGAGGGTGGAGACCCAGTACTTC.

This clonotype was seen repeatedly, ten times or more. This sequence joins TRBV27 and TRBJ2-1; D gene ambiguous. From germline, CDR1 is MNHEY and CDR2 SMNVEV (reference sequence). The V end was cut by 3 bases, the J end by 2 bases, with 5 bases between. The CDR3 extends over 13 amino acids. DNA for the CDR3: TGTGCCAGCAGTTTTAAGGCCTACAATGAGCAGTTCTTC. Its protein product is CASSFKAYNEQFF.

As to this clonotype: Just one base apart from a much larger clone, this may be a read error. The V gene is TRBV18, the J gene TRBJ1-3; no firm D call. Trimming took 6 bases from V and 4 from J, leaving 16 bases between them. The CDR3 runs 15 residues. CDR1 and CDR2 (germline): KGHSH, LQKENI. The CDR3 is CASSSSQVSGNTIYF. For the CDR3, the DNA is TGTGCCAGCTCCTCAAGCCAGGTCTCCGGAAACACCATATATTTT.

The chain joins TRBV28 to TRBJ2-7, with 8 bases that match TRBD2. The CDR3 has 15 residues. Trimming cost V 6 bases and J 1 base; bases outside gene matches: 8. CDR1 is MDHEN, CDR2 SYDVKM, per germline. This CDR3 reads CASSRGGGSSYEQYF. Here the CDR3 DNA reads TGTGCCAGCAGCCGGGGGGGAGGGAGTTCCTACGAGCAGTACTTC.

This clonotype was detected only a few times. J is TRBJ2-1 and V is TRBV30; TRBD2 might be the D (5 bases). The V gene lost 7 bases and the J gene lost 0 bases, with 13 bases spanning the gap. Germline loops: CDR1 GTSNPN, CDR2 SVGIG (reference sequence). The CDR3 has 14 residues. The CDR3: CASSSGSSYNEQFF. In DNA, the CDR3 is TGTGCCTCCTCGAGCGGAAGCTCCTACAATGAGCAGTTCTTC.

This clonotype is medium-sized (0.01 to 0.1%). This chain uses TRBV6-6 with TRBJ1-2; the D gene is possibly TRBD1 (6 bases). The CDR3 sequence is 14 residues long. Germline V gene lookup returns CDR1 MNHNY and CDR2 SVGAGI (reference sequence). V was clipped by 5 bases and J by 6 bases, with 16 bases between them. The CDR3 nucleotides read TGTGCCAGCAGTACTTCTACAGGGAACGATGGCTACACCTTC. Translated: CASSTSTGNDGYTF.

This clonotype has more than one count but fewer than ten. The chain has TRBV29-1 and TRBJ2-7, with D tentatively TRBD2 (5 bases). The V gene's germline CDR1 is SQVTM and CDR2 ANQGSEA. There are 12 residues in the CDR3. The V end lost 0 bases, the J end lost 11 bases, and 14 bases lay between the germline ends. In DNA, the CDR3 is TGCAGCGTTGAAGAGGTAGGCGCGAGGGAGTACTTC. It codes for CSVEEVGAREYF.

By sample fraction, this clonotype is medium-sized. As DNA, the CDR3 is TGTGCCAGCTCACCGAGGACAGGGGAGGAAGAGACCCAGTACTTC. Translated: CASSPRTGEEETQYF. This sequence joins TRBV18 and TRBJ2-5; TRBD1 matches 9 bases. V lost 3 bases and J lost 3; bases outside the gene matches: 5. Germline values: CDR1 KGHSH, CDR2 LQKENI. The CDR3 has 15 residues.

This clonotype was recorded at least ten times. This chain connects TRBV6-6 to TRBJ2-7, with D uncertain. Trimming removed 7 bases at V and 3 bases at J, with 13 bases between. From germline, CDR1 is MNHNY and CDR2 SVGAGI (reference sequence). The CDR3 has 13 amino acids. CDR3 protein: CASKPSIVYEQYF. The CDR3 region has the DNA TGTGCCAGCAAACCTAGTATAGTCTACGAGCAGTACTTC.

V usage is TRBV5-6 and J usage is TRBJ2-7; 7 bases map to TRBD1. After removal of 9 bases from V and 6 bases from J, the junction contained 6 bases not matched to a gene. This CDR3 is built from 11 residues. Germline CDR1 is SGHDT and CDR2 is YYEEEE. CDR3 region: CATGQAGEQYF. CDR3 DNA sequence: TGTGCCACCGGACAGGCGGGCGAGCAGTACTTC. Drawing the rest from reference TRBV5-6 and TRBJ2-7, the complete variable domain is DAGVTQSPTHLIKTRGQQVTLRCSPKSGHDTVSWYQQALGQGPQFIFQYYEEEERQRGNFPDRFSGHQFPNYSSELNVNALLLGDSALYLCATGQAGEQYFGPGTRLTVT.

The rearrangement joins TRBV5-5 to TRBJ2-1; D uncertain. The CDR3 spans 16 residues. CDR1 is SGHKS, CDR2 YYEKEE, per germline (reference sequence). V lost 0 bases, J lost 4 bases, and 14 bases lay in between. The CDR3 loop is CASSLATGWRYNEQFF. The CDR3 nucleotides read TGTGCCAGCAGCTTGGCCACCGGGTGGCGGTACAATGAGCAGTTCTTC.

In nucleotides, the CDR3 is TGTGCCGCTAGAGGGGGACAGGAGGGCTACACCTTC. It encodes CAARGGQEGYTF. J is TRBJ1-2 and V is TRBV10-3; 8 bases agree with TRBD1. This CDR3 comprises 12 residues. Per the germline V gene, CDR1 is ENHRY and CDR2 is SYGVKD. The V gene end was trimmed by 11 bases and the J gene end by 8 bases; junction bases not matched to a gene: 10.

By share, this clonotype ranks as medium-sized (0.01 to 0.1%). The V and J genes are TRBV6-1 and TRBJ1-3, with D unclear. Between the trimmed V and J ends, which lost 9 bases and 4 bases, there was a span of 13 bases. In germline, CDR1 is MNHNS, CDR2 SASEGT. The CDR3 is 13 residues long. CDR3: CASYDTDGNTIYF. The CDR3, as DNA: TGTGCCAGTTATGACACGGACGGAAACACCATATATTTT.

This clonotype has a handful of counts. V and J are TRBV6-2 or TRBV6-3 and TRBJ2-4, with D possibly being TRBD1 or TRBD2 (5 bases each). This CDR3 is built from 16 residues. Deletions cut 5 bases from V and 8 bases from J, with 22 bases between. Germline CDR1 is MNHEY and CDR2 is SVGEGT. The CDR3 DNA sequence: TGTGCCAGCAGTCCCCCCCAAACTCATTTGGGGGACATTCAGTACTTC. Translated, it gives CASSPPQTHLGDIQYF.

This clonotype counts as medium-sized (0.01 to 0.1%). The rearrangement links TRBV6-5 to TRBJ2-2; TRBD2 aligns across 14 bases. Germline CDR1 reads MNHEY; CDR2 reads SVGAGI. Trimming cost V 6 bases and J 1 base; bases outside gene matches: 4. The CDR3 totals 17 residues. The CDR3 sequence: CASRGLAGEKNTGELFF. The DNA of the CDR3 is TGTGCCAGCAGGGGACTAGCGGGGGAGAAGAACACCGGGGAGCTGTTTTTT.

The chain carries TRBV28 and TRBJ2-7; a possible D gene is TRBD2 (5 bases). With 8 bases removed from V and 2 bases from J, the gap between germline ends came to 19 bases. Germline assignment: CDR1 MDHEN and CDR2 SYDVKM. This CDR3 has 15 amino acids. CDR3 sequence: CASSSGGLGTYEQYF. The CDR3 coding sequence is TGTGCCAGCTCCTCGGGCGGGTTGGGGACCTACGAGCAGTACTTC.

The chain is built from TRBV11-2 and TRBJ2-1; D may be TRBD1 (6 bases). V gave up 4 bases and J gave up 13 bases, with 26 bases separating them. In germline, CDR1 is SGHAT, CDR2 FQNNGV. This CDR3 region has 16 residues. The CDR3 here is CASSSILGAGAMDQFF. The DNA for the CDR3 is TGTGCCAGCAGCTCAATCCTCGGGGCAGGGGCAATGGATCAGTTCTTC. Using reference TRBV11-2 and TRBJ2-1 for the parts outside the CDR3, the full variable domain is EAGVAQSPRYKIIEKRQSVAFWCNPISGHATLYWYQQILGQGPKLLIQFQNNGVVDDSQLPKDRFSAERLKGVDSTLKIQPAKLEDSAVYLCASSSILGAGAMDQFFGPGTRLTVL.

This chain links TRBV7-9 with TRBJ2-3; D possibly matches TRBD1 or TRBD2 (5 bases each). CDR1 is SEHNR and CDR2 is FQNEAQ in the germline V gene (reference sequence). V lost 2 bases and J 4 bases, leaving 7 bases between the germline ends. This CDR3 contains 13 residues. CDR3 in amino acids: CASSLMGPDTQYF. In DNA form, the CDR3 reads TGTGCCAGCAGCTTAATGGGACCAGATACGCAGTATTTT.

In this sample, this clonotype turned up a few times. The gene calls are TRBV12-3 or TRBV12-4 and TRBJ2-2; D possibly corresponds to TRBD1 (5 bases). This CDR3 is built from 13 residues. The V end was cut by 6 bases, the J end by 7 bases, with 12 bases between. The CDR3: CASSPAGFGELFF. CDR3 bases: TGTGCCAGCAGCCCGGCAGGGTTCGGGGAGCTGTTTTTT.

This clonotype was picked up a small number of times. The chain employs TRBV30 and TRBJ2-5; 9 bases map to TRBD1. The CDR3 is 17 residues long. Per germline, CDR1 GTSNPN and CDR2 SVGIG (reference sequence). V lost 3 bases, J lost 4 bases, and 15 bases stayed unmatched. The CDR3 bases are TGTGCCTGGAGGATGGACAGGGGATTCGGTCGGACAGAGACCCAGTACTTC. Amino acid sequence: CAWRMDRGFGRTETQYF. Full variable domain (missing parts from reference TRBV30 and TRBJ2-5): SQTIHQWPATLVQPVGSPLSLECTVEGTSNPNLYWYRQAAGRGLQLLFYSVGIGQISSEVPQNLSASRPQDRQFILSSKKLLLSDSGFYLCAWRMDRGFGRTETQYFGPGTRLLVL.